Below, one TCR beta chain is given with its context. Its matching antigen is unknown. The data belong to a study of post-analysis software for immune sequencing data. Study at large: Multiple sclerosis in the patients followed relapsing-remitting, secondary progressive and progressive-relapsing courses. Study outcomes and limitations: Samples from a shared batch, those prepared together, strongly co-clustered by F measure. Compared against controls, patients with multiple sclerosis displayed significantly lower normalized Chao1 diversity.

cDNA libraries for TCR beta contained unique molecular identifiers. Each CDR3 protein is one row after TCRdb ran MiXCR on the PCR reads. The sample lists roughly 570,000 distinct CDR3 sequences, roughly 34% occurring once. The sequence was obtained from a girl younger than 18 with multiple sclerosis. Specimen: blood.

The chain's CDR3 is CASSLRYGNEQFF. The CDR3 DNA follows: TGTGCCAGCAGTCTTCGATATGGTAATGAGCAGTTCTTC. The chain has TRBV6-6 and TRBJ2-1; no firm D call. Trimming left V 5 bases short and J 7 bases short, with 12 bases between. The CDR3 is made up of 13 amino acids. Germline CDR1 reads MNHNY; CDR2 reads SVGAGI (reference sequence).